The 21 T cell receptor beta chains reported below all come from one sample, sequenced in a study of shared T cell receptors in the human thymus. Clones were sequenced by immunoSEQ multiplex PCR, and TCRdb holds only the in-frame ones, with some missing. The table lists 600,000 or so clones, around 87% of them singletons. These records were also assigned to another study, of human thymus T cells.

Sequenced material: thymocytes. The source is a boy under two years old with a congenital heart defect.

The V and J genes are TRBV19 and TRBJ2-2; TRBD2 is a possible D gene (5 bases). Germline values: CDR1 LNHDA, CDR2 SQIVND (reference sequence). V was trimmed by 6 bases and J by 1 base, leaving 15 bases between them. The CDR3 length is 16 residues. As DNA, the CDR3 is TGTGCCAGTAGAAGTTCGCTCCGGGGGAACACCGGGGAGCTGTTTTTT. This gives the protein CASRSSLRGNTGELFF.

The chain couples TRBV9 to TRBJ1-2; the D gene is possibly TRBD1 (5 bases). Germline values: CDR1 SGDLS, CDR2 YYNGEE. V was trimmed by 4 bases and J by 5 bases, leaving 18 bases between them. The length of the CDR3 is 15 residues. CDR3 amino acids: CASSPHRPTAYGYTF. In DNA, the CDR3 is TGTGCCAGCAGCCCGCACCGGCCGACAGCGTATGGCTACACCTTC.

The chain joins TRBV19 to TRBJ1-4, with D possibly being TRBD1 (6 bases). CDR1 LNHDA and CDR2 SQIVND come from the germline V gene (reference sequence). V was clipped by 1 base and J by 10 bases, with 13 bases between them. CDR3 length equals 14 residues. The CDR3 loop reads CASSIGQGIGKLFF. The DNA for the CDR3 is TGTGCCAGTAGTATAGGGCAGGGGATAGGAAAACTGTTTTTT.

This clone has just one count. This chain links TRBV7-2 with TRBJ2-2; TRBD2 is a possible D gene (7 bases). The CDR3 covers 22 residues. Per germline, CDR1 SGHTA and CDR2 FQGNSA. The V and J ends lost 0 bases and 4 bases respectively, with 30 bases between them. The CDR3 DNA reads as TGTGCCAGCAGCTTAGCCGCCACCCAACCGAAGCACAGGGAGGGCATCACCGGGGAGCTGTTTTTT. Its translation: CASSLAATQPKHREGITGELFF. Full variable domain (outside the CDR3, taken from reference TRBV7-2 and TRBJ2-2): GAGVSQSPSNKVTEKGKDVELRCDPISGHTALYWYRQSLGQGLEFLIYFQGNSAPDKSGLPSDRFSAERTGGSVSTLTIQRTQQEDSAVYLCASSLAATQPKHREGITGELFFGEGSRLTVL.

The chain is built from TRBV4-3 and TRBJ1-2; D not resolved. The CDR3 sequence is 17 residues long. Germline V gene lookup returns CDR1 LGHNA and CDR2 YSLEER. Trimming cost V 2 bases and J 5 bases, with 21 bases left between them. The CDR3 here is CASSQRPREGLLYGYTF. The CDR3, as DNA: TGCGCCAGCAGCCAAAGGCCCCGGGAAGGATTACTATATGGCTACACCTTC.

The CDR3 DNA reads TGTGCCAGCAGCGATAGGGATCAGGGGAGAAGTAAAAATTCACCCCTCCACTTT. It specifies CASSDRDQGRSKNSPLHF. The chain links TRBV11-3 to TRBJ1-6; D perhaps matches TRBD1 (6 bases). The V gene's germline CDR1 is SGHNT and CDR2 YENEEA. The CDR3 covers 18 residues. Trimming left V 5 bases short and J 7 bases short, with 24 bases between.

The chain carries TRBV10-2 and TRBJ2-7, with TRBD2 matching over 15 bases. Germline loops: CDR1 WSHSY, CDR2 SAAADI. Trimming cost V 7 bases and J 5 bases; bases outside gene matches: 9. The CDR3 runs 16 residues. CDR3 bases: TGCGCCAGCACCCCTGGGACTAGCGGGAGGTGTGACGAGCAGTACTTC. Translating it yields CASTPGTSGRCDEQYF.

This chain links TRBV19 with TRBJ1-6, with 7 bases aligning to TRBD1. After removal of 7 bases from V and 1 base from J, the junction contained 7 bases not matched to a gene. The CDR3 loop spans 16 amino acids. CDR1 LNHDA and CDR2 SQIVND come from the germline V gene (reference sequence). The CDR3 DNA follows: TGTGCCAGTACAAAGACAGGGCATTCCTATAATTCACCCCTCCACTTT. Translation gives CASTKTGHSYNSPLHF.

Only a few counts were recorded for this clone. This rearrangement joins TRBV10-3 to TRBJ1-6; D uncertain. CDR3 length: 15 residues. V lost 0 bases, J lost 6 bases, and 9 bases lay in between. Germline V gene data show CDR1 as ENHRY and CDR2 as SYGVKD. CDR3 in amino acids: CAISESGVINSPLHF. The CDR3 DNA follows: TGTGCCATCAGTGAGTCCGGAGTGATTAATTCACCCCTCCACTTT.

J is TRBJ1-3 and V is TRBV28; 9 bases are shared with TRBD1. J lost 3 bases, V lost 4 bases, and 13 bases had no gene match. This CDR3 region has 18 residues. The germline V gene has CDR1 MDHEN and CDR2 SYDVKM. The CDR3 spells CASSSGTGRFRFGNTIYF. The CDR3 nucleotides read TGTGCCAGCAGTTCTGGGACAGGGAGGTTTAGGTTTGGAAACACCATATATTTT.

This chain links TRBV7-2 with TRBJ1-5; 8 positions match TRBD1. Germline loops: CDR1 SGHTA, CDR2 FQGNSA. The CDR3 runs to 16 residues. Losses at the gene ends were 1 base for V and 3 bases for J; bases not matched to a gene: 5. The CDR3 bases are TGTGCCAGCAGCTTAGAGACAGGGGTGGTCAATCAGCCCCAGCATTTT. Translated: CASSLETGVVNQPQHF.

The V gene is TRBV7-2, the J gene TRBJ2-5, with 7 positions matching TRBD2. The length of the CDR3 is 16 residues. Germline V lookup: CDR1 SGHTA, CDR2 FQGNSA. The V segment lost 1 base and the J segment 4 bases; nucleotides outside the gene matches: 9. CDR3 DNA: TGTGCCAGCAGCTTAGTGGGAGGGGCTGTCCTAGAGACCCAGTACTTC. Encoded protein: CASSLVGGAVLETQYF.

The chain has TRBV15 and TRBJ2-7, with a tentative D call TRBD2 (6 bases). The germline V gene has CDR1 LNHNV and CDR2 YYDKDF (reference sequence). The CDR3 covers 17 residues. V lost 1 base and J 4 bases, leaving 20 bases between the germline ends. In nucleotides, the CDR3 is TGTGCCACCAGCAGAGCTTCCTTAGGGACTCGGAGATACGAGCAGTACTTC. The encoded protein is CATSRASLGTRRYEQYF.

The chain uses TRBV5-6 and TRBJ2-7, with D perhaps TRBD1 (5 bases). V shed 0 bases and J shed 3 bases, with 16 bases lying between them. The CDR3 covers 16 residues. CDR1 SGHDT and CDR2 YYEEEE come from the germline V gene. The CDR3 loop reads CASSLAWPDTRYEQYF. The DNA of the CDR3 is TGTGCCAGCAGCTTGGCCTGGCCGGACACCCGCTACGAGCAGTACTTC.

DNA of the CDR3: TGCGCCAGCAGCCAAGTAACGGGGGAAACCTACGAGCAGTACTTC. Its translation is CASSQVTGETYEQYF. The rearrangement links TRBV4-3 to TRBJ2-7; TRBD2 is a possible D gene (6 bases). CDR3 size: 15 residues. Trimming left V 1 base short and J 2 bases short, with 12 bases between. CDR1 LGHNA and CDR2 YSLEER come from the germline V gene.

The V gene is TRBV7-9, the J gene TRBJ1-5; 9 bases match TRBD1. CDR3 length equals 16 residues. J lost 5 bases, V lost 3 bases, and 8 bases had no gene match. In germline, CDR1 is SEHNR, CDR2 FQNEAQ (reference sequence). This CDR3 reads CASSFAGTGRDQPQHF. The CDR3 coding sequence is TGTGCCAGCAGCTTCGCCGGGACAGGGAGGGATCAGCCCCAGCATTTT.

The rearrangement joins TRBV11-2 to TRBJ2-5, with 10 bases fitting TRBD2. The CDR3 runs to 17 residues. V dropped 2 bases and J dropped 2; count of bases not matched to a gene: 8. Germline values: CDR1 SGHAT, CDR2 FQNNGV. The chain's CDR3 is CASSLRTSGYTQETQYF. The CDR3 bases are TGTGCCAGCAGCTTACGGACTAGCGGATATACTCAAGAGACCCAGTACTTC.

In its sample, this clone was seen a few times. J is TRBJ2-5 and V is TRBV29-1; no clear D. The CDR3 is 13 residues long. Germline V gene sequence: CDR1 SQVTM, CDR2 ANQGSEA. Trimming took off 3 bases at V and 2 bases at J, with 10 bases between the two ends. CDR3 region: CSVDLTDQETQYF. The CDR3 bases are TGCAGCGTTGATCTGACTGATCAAGAGACCCAGTACTTC.

This sequence joins TRBV5-1 and TRBJ2-7; D possibly corresponds to TRBD1 (5 bases). Trimming removed 1 base from V and 4 bases from J, with 18 bases in between. The CDR3 totals 16 residues. Per germline, CDR1 SGHRS and CDR2 YFSETQ. CDR3 bases: TGCGCCAGCAGCTTGCCCCCCACGGCAGGGTCTTACGAGCAGTACTTC. Translated, it gives CASSLPPTAGSYEQYF.

The table lists this clone with a count of one. The gene calls are TRBV25-1 and TRBJ2-5; D might be TRBD2 (5 bases). The ends were cut back, 6 bases at V and 1 base at J, with 12 bases in the middle. CDR3 size: 14 residues. Germline CDR1 is MGHDK and CDR2 is SYGVNS. The CDR3 here is CASRGIGSQETQYF. The CDR3 DNA sequence: TGTGCCAGCAGGGGGATAGGGAGCCAAGAGACCCAGTACTTC.

V gene TRBV11-2 combines with J gene TRBJ1-4, with 7 bases lining up with TRBD1. In germline, CDR1 is SGHAT, CDR2 FQNNGV. The J segment lost 1 base and the V segment lost 6 bases, leaving 2 bases of the junction unmatched. The CDR3 loop spans 14 amino acids. In nucleotides, the CDR3 is TGTGCCAGCAGACAGGGGTTAACTAATGAAAAACTGTTTTTT. Translation gives CASRQGLTNEKLFF.